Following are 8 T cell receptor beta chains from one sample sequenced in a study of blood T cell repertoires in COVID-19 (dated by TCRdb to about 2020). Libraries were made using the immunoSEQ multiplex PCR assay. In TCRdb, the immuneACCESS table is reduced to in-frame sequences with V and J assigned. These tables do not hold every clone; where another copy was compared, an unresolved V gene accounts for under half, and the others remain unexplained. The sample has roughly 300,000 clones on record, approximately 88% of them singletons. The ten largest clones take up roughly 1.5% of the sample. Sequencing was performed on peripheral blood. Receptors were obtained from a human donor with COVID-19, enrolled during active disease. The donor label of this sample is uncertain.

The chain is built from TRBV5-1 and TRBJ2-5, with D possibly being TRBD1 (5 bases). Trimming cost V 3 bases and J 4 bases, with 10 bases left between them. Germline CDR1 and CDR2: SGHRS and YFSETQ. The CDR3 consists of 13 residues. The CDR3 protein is CASSSGIGETQYF. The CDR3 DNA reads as TGCGCCAGCAGCTCAGGGATCGGAGAGACCCAGTACTTC.

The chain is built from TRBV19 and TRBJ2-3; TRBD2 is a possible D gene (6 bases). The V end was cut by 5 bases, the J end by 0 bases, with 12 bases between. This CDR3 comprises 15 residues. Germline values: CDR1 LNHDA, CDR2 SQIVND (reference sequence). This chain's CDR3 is CASSHGGESTDTQYF. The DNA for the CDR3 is TGTGCCAGTAGTCACGGAGGGGAGAGCACAGATACGCAGTATTTT. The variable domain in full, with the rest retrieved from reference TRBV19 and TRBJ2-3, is DGGITQSPKYLFRKEGQNVTLSCEQNLNHDAMYWYRQDPGQGLRLIYYSQIVNDFQKGDIAEGYSVSREKKESFPLTVTSAQKNPTAFYLCASSHGGESTDTQYFGPGTRLTVL.

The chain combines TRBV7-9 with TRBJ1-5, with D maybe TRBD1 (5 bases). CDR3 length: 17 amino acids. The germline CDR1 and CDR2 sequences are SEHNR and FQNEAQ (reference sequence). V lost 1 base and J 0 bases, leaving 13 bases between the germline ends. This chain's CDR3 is CASSLVLGPYSNQPQHF. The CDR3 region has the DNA TGTGCCAGCAGCTTAGTCTTGGGGCCTTATAGCAATCAGCCCCAGCATTTT.

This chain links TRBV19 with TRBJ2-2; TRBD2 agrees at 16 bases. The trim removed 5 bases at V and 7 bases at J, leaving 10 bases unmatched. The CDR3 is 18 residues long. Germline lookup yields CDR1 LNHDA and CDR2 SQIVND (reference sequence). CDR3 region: CASSASGLAGGFVGELFF. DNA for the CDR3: TGTGCCAGTAGTGCCTCGGGACTAGCGGGAGGGTTTGTCGGGGAGCTGTTTTTT.

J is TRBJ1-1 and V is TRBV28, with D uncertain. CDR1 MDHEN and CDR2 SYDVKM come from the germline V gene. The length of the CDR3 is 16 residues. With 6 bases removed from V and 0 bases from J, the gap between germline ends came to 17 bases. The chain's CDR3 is CASRRTTGQMNTEAFF. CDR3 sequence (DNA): TGTGCCAGCAGGCGAACTACCGGCCAAATGAACACTGAAGCTTTCTTT.

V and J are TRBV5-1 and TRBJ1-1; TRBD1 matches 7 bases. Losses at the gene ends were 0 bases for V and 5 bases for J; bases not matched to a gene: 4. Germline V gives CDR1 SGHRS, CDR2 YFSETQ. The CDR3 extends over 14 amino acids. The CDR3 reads CASSLGEQGTEAFF. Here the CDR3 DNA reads TGCGCCAGCAGCTTGGGGGAACAGGGGACTGAAGCTTTCTTT. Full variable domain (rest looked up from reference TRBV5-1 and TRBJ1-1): KAGVTQTPRYLIKTRGQQVTLSCSPISGHRSVSWYQQTPGQGLQFLFEYFSETQRNKGNFPGRFSGRQFSNSRSEMNVSTLELGDSALYLCASSLGEQGTEAFFGQGTRLTVV.

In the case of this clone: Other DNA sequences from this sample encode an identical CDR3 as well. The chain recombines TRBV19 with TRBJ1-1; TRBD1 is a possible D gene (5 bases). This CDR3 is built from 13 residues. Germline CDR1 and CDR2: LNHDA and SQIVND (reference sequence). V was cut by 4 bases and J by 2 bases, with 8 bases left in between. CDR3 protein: CASSNTGNTEAFF. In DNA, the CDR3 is TGTGCCAGTAGTAACACAGGCAACACTGAAGCTTTCTTT. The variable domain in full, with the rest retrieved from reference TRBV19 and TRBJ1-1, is DGGITQSPKYLFRKEGQNVTLSCEQNLNHDAMYWYRQDPGQGLRLIYYSQIVNDFQKGDIAEGYSVSREKKESFPLTVTSAQKNPTAFYLCASSNTGNTEAFFGQGTRLTVV.

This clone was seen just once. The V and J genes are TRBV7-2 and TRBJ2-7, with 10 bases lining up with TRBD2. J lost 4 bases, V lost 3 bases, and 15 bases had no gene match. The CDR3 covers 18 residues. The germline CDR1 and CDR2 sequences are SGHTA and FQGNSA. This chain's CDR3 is CASSLEREGLKFPYEQYF. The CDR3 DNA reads TGTGCCAGCAGCTTGGAGCGGGAGGGCCTAAAGTTCCCTTACGAGCAGTACTTC.